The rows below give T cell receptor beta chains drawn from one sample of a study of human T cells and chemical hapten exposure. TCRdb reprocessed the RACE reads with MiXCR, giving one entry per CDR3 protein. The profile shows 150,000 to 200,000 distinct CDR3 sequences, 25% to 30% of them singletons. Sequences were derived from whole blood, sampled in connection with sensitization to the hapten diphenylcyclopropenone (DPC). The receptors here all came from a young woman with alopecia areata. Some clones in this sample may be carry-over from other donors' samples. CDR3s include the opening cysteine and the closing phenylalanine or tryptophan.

CASSFRQGNQPQHF,TRBV28
CSVSAGGSSYEQYF,TRBV29-1
CASSQANTAEAFF,TRBV3-1
CASSHNLAGDSYEQYF,TRBV4-1
CSVNLGTNTEAFF,TRBV29-1
CASSLSPSNQPQHF,TRBV12-3/TRBV12-4
CASSPRGTVYGYTF,TRBV6-1
CASSQPREGHEQFF,TRBV4-1
CASSGQSNTGELFF,TRBV27
CASSQGARVTDTQYF,TRBV4-3
CASSRWTDTQYF,TRBV3-1
CSAPGRPDSPLHF,TRBV20-1
CASSLIRRPGELFF,TRBV11-2
CASSLVGRQILNEKLFF,TRBV7-2
CASSLGRAQPQHF,TRBV7-2
CASRQGGAEAFF,TRBV27
CSVEAITDTQYF,TRBV29-1
CASSYDFYTEAFF,TRBV6-2/TRBV6-3
CATSGLAGVGEQFF,TRBV28
CSVTGGLNEQFF,TRBV29-1
CASSQDTGVVKEPQHF,TRBV4-1
CSATPGGRVETQYF,TRBV20-1
CASSQGTGGTFEQYF,TRBV4-1
CASSVDGDHYNEQFF,TRBV9
CASSFETGRVETQYF,TRBV7-9
CASSLGRANTEAFF,TRBV7-2
CSARDRARGNQPQHF,TRBV20-1
CASSLVPGGNEQFF,TRBV7-3
CASSPDSFGYTF,TRBV6-2/TRBV6-3
CASSRGDGQYF,TRBV4-2
CASRPGGVRETQYF,TRBV25-1
CASSGRQGALVEQYF,TRBV25-1
CASSLSLASDTQYF,TRBV11-2
CASSQISGPLYYEQYF,TRBV4-1
CASSYPDRYEQYF,TRBV11-2
CASSWTSANEQFF,TRBV5-6
CASSAGELKSGNTIYF,TRBV5-1
CASHTGGRNEKLFF,TRBV5-1
CASSIIRTSSNQPQHF,TRBV19
CASSLTALLGTEAFF,TRBV7-2
CASSRSAETNVLTF,TRBV4-3
CASSLGLAGTQYF,TRBV3-1
CSAATGRNTIYF,TRBV20-1
CASTTGLGEQFF,TRBV6-2/TRBV6-3
CASRLFQGSGNTIYF,TRBV6-2/TRBV6-3
CASTRPIPNEQFF,TRBV7-9
CASSLARDTIETQYF,TRBV7-2
CASSQLGQQSYEQYF,TRBV4-2
CASGGQLNTEAFF,TRBV6-2/TRBV6-3
CASSRQRGSYEQYF,TRBV7-2
CASSQGQGSNSPLHF,TRBV3-1
CATSRLGTGYEQYF,TRBV15
CASRPFGNGENTEAFF,TRBV12-3/TRBV12-4
CASSPGPGGEQYF,TRBV12-3/TRBV12-4